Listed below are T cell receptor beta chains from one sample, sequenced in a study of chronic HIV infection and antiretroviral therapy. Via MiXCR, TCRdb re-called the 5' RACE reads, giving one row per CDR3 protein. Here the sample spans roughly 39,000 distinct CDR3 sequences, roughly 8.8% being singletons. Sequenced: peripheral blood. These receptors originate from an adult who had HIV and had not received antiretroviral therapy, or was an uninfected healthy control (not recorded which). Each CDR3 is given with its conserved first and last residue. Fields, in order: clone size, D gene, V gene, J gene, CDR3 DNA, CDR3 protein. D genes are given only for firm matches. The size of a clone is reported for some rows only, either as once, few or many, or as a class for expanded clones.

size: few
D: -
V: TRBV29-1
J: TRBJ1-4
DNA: TGCAGCGTCTCCAGGGAGGGAGAGGTGTTTTTT
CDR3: CSVSREGEVFF

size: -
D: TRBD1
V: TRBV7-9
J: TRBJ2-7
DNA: TGTGCCAGCAGCTTCCGGGACAGGGGGATCCACGAGCAGTACTTC
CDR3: CASSFRDRGIHEQYF

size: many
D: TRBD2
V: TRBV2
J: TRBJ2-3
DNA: TGTGCCAGCAGACAAGGACTAGCGTTCCCCCCTACGCAGTATTTT
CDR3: CASRQGLAFPPTQYF

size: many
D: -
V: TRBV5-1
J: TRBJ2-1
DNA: TGCGCCAGCAGCCCCCCCCTGGGGGGCAATGAGCAGTTCTTC
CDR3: CASSPPLGGNEQFF

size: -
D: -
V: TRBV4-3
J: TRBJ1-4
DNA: TGCGCCAGCAGCCCACAGGGATCAACTAATGAAAAACTGTTTTTT
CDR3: CASSPQGSTNEKLFF

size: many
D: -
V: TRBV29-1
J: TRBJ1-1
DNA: TGCAGCGTTTTAGGACAACAGAACACTGAAGCTTTCTTT
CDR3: CSVLGQQNTEAFF

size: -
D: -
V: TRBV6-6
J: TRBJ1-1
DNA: TGTGCCAGCAGTCCGATGACAGAAGCTTTCTTT
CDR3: CASSPMTEAFF

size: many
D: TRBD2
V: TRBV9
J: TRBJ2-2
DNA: TGTGCCAGCAGCCTCTTAGCGGGAGCGAACGGGGAGCTGTTTTTT
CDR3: CASSLLAGANGELFF

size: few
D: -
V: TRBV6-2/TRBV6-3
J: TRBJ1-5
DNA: TGTGCCAGCAGCGAGACAGACAATCAGCCCCAGCATTTT
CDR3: CASSETDNQPQHF

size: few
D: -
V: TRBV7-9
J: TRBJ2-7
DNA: TGTGCCAGCAGCCCCGAGGGGGCCTACGAGCAGTACTTC
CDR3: CASSPEGAYEQYF

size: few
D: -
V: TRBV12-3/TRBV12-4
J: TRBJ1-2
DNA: TGTGCCTCCATTGGTTTGGAAGGCTATGGCTACACCTTC
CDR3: CASIGLEGYGYTF

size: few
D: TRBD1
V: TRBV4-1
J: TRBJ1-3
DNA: TGCGCCAGCAGCAAGCTCCTGCGGGACAGGGACGGAAACACCATATATTTT
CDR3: CASSKLLRDRDGNTIYF

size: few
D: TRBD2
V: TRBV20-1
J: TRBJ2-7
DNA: TGCAGTGCTAAGCGACTAGCGGGAGAGTCCTACGAGCAGTACTTC
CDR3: CSAKRLAGESYEQYF

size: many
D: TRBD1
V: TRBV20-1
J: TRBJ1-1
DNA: TGCAGTGCTACCGATTGGACAGGAGCGGTGGCTGAAGCTTTCTTT
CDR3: CSATDWTGAVAEAFF

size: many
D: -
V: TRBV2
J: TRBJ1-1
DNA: TGTGCCAGCAGTGAAGCTGCGGCAGGGAGGAATGAAGCTTTCTTT
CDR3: CASSEAAAGRNEAFF

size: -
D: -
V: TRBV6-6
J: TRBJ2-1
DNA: TGTGCCAGCAGTCGACGAAATGAGCAGTTCTTC
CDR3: CASSRRNEQFF

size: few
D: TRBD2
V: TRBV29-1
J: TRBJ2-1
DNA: TGCAGCGTTGAAGATAGGACTAGCGGGAACTTCTACAATGAGCAGTTCTTC
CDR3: CSVEDRTSGNFYNEQFF

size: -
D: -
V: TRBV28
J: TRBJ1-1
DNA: TGTGCCAGCAGCCATAGAGGGGTAAGAACTGAAGCTTTCTTT
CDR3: CASSHRGVRTEAFF

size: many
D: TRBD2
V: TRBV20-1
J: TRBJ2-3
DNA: TGCAGTGCTAGGGGGACTAGCGGGAACAGAGGGGGATTCACAGATACGCAGTATTTT
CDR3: CSARGTSGNRGGFTDTQYF

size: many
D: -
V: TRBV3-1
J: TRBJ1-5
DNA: TGTGCCAGCAGCCAGGGTGTGAATCAGCCCCAGCATTTT
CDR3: CASSQGVNQPQHF

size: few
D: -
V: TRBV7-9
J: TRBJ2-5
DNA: TGTGCCAGCAGCCTTCCTCTCGGGCGACAAGAGACCCAGTACTTC
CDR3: CASSLPLGRQETQYF

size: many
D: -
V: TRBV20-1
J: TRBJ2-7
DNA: TGCAGTCCCAAACAGGCAAACGAGCAGTACTTC
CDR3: CSPKQANEQYF

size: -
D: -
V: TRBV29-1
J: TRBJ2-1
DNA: TGCAGCGTTGAACCCGAGGGCCTAACTTACAATGAGCAGTTCTTC
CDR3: CSVEPEGLTYNEQFF

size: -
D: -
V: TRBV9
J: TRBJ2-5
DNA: TGTGCCAGCAGCGTAGAGAAAGGGCTAGGCGTTTCGGAGACCCAGTACTTC
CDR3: CASSVEKGLGVSETQYF

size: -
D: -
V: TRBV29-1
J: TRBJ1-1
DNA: TGCAGCGTTGAAGCGGTACGAAACACTGAAGCTTTCTTT
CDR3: CSVEAVRNTEAFF

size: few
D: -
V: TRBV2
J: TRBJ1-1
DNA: TGTGCCAGCAGCATTACAGGGAGTGTCACTGAAGCTTTCTTT
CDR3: CASSITGSVTEAFF

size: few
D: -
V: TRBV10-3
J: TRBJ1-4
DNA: TGTGCCATCAGTGATGGAAGGGATAGGGAAAAACTGTTTTTT
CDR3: CAISDGRDREKLFF

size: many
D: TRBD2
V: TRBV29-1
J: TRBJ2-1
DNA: TGCAGCGTTGTTAGCGGGAGGACCGCCTACAATGAGCAGTTCTTC
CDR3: CSVVSGRTAYNEQFF

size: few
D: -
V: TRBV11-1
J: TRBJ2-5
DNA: TGTGCCAGCAGCGTAGGAGGGGCGGCGTACCAAGAGACCCAGTACTTC
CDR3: CASSVGGAAYQETQYF

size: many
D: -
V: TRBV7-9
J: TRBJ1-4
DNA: TGTGCCAGCAGCTCTCTCGGGGGGACGGAAAAACTGTTTTTT
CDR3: CASSSLGGTEKLFF

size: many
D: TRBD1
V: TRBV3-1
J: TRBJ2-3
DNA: TGTGCCAGCAGCCAAACAGGGGTTAGCACAGATACGCAGTATTTT
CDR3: CASSQTGVSTDTQYF

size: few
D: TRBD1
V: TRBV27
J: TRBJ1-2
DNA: TGTGCCAGCAAGAAGGTGCGGACAGGGGGCGCCGGCTATGGCTACACCTTC
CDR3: CASKKVRTGGAGYGYTF

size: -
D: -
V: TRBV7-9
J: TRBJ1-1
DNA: TGTGCCAGCAGCTTAGTCAGGACTGAAGCTTTCTTT
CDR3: CASSLVRTEAFF

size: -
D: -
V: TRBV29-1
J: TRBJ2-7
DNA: TGCAGCGTTGCTCCTGGGGGTGTCAGGTCCTACGAGCAGTACTTC
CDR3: CSVAPGGVRSYEQYF

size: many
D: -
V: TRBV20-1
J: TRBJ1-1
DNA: TGCAGTGCTCATGGGGGGGCTTCAAGGGATACTGAAGCTTTCTTT
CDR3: CSAHGGASRDTEAFF

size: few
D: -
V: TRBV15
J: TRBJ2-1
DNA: TGTGCCACCAGCAGAGGATGGGGTTACAATGAGCAGTTCTTC
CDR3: CATSRGWGYNEQFF

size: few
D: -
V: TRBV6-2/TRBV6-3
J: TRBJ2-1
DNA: TGTGCCAGCAGTTACACGGGGTCCTACAATGAGCAGTTCTTC
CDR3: CASSYTGSYNEQFF

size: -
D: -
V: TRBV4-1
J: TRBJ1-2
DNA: TGCGCCAGCAGCCAAGATGGCTGGGATGACTATGGCTACACCTTC
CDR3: CASSQDGWDDYGYTF

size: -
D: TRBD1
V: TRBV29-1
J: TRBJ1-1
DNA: TGCAGCGTTGGCAGGGGGGACAGGCGGACTGAAGCTTTCTTT
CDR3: CSVGRGDRRTEAFF

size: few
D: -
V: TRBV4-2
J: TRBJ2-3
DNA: TGTGCCAGCAGCCAAGAACGAGGGGGATCAGATACGCAGTATTTT
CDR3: CASSQERGGSDTQYF

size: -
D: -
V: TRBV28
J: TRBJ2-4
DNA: TGTGCCAGCAGTTCCCCCTCGGAGGCGGACATTCAGTACTTC
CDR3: CASSSPSEADIQYF

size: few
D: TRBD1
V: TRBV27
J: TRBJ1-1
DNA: TGTGCCAGCAGTTTCAGGGGGGGCACTGAAGCTTTCTTT
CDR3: CASSFRGGTEAFF

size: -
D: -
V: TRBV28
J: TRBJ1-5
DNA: TGTGCCAGCAGTTTAGGACAGAAAGTCCAGCCCCAGCATTTT
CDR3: CASSLGQKVQPQHF